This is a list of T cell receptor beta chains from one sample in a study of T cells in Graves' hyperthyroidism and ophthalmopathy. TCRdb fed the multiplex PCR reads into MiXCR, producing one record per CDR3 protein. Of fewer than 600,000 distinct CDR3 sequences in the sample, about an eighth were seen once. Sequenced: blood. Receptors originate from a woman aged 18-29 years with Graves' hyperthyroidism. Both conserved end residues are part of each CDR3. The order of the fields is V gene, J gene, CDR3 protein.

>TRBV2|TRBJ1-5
CASNIDRRDWNQPQHF
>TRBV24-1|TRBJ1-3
CATSDGQLDTIYF
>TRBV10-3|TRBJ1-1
CAISEKRTDFTEAFF
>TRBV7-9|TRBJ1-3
CASSPRQGHSGNTIYF
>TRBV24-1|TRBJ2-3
CATSERGTSTDTQYF
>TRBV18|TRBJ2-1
CASSPPAGGQFF
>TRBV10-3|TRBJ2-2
CAISGTAGVSGELFF
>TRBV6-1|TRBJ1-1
CASHRQENTEAFF
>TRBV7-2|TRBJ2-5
CASSHQSGSAKTQYF
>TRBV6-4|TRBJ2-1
CAGDLAGGNEQFF
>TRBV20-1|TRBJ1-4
CSASHRLTTNEKLFF
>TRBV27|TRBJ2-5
CASTTLGGGETQYF
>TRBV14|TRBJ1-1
CASSQVDRWNTEAFF
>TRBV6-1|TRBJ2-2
CASIRQRNTGELFF
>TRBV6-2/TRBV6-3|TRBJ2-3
CASSYLSGSDTQYF
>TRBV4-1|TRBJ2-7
CASSPGTSVAYEQYF
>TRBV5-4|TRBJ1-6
CASSFSTNSPLHF
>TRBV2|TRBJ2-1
CATGTSGTSYNEQFF
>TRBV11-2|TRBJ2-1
CASSLGGLAGGGGFF
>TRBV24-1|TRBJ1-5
CATAPGSGGNQPQHF
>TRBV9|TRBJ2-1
CASSAWSDEQFF
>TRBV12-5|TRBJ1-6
CASGLVAGGGLGSPLHF
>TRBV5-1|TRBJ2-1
CASSLSWRNFNEQFF
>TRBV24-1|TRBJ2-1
CATSDHWTSGSNEQFF
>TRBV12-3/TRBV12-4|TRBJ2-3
CASSPGLAGVAQYF
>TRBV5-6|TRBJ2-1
CASSRLGAPSSYNEQFF
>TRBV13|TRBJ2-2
CASSNMGGRSGELFF
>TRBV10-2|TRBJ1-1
CASRGQGVNTEAFF
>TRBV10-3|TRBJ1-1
CAISPTGENTEAFF
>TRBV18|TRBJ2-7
CASSGTGGPYEQYF
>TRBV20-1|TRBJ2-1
CSAIRLDYNEQFF
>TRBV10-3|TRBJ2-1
CAISDRDRGVAEQFF
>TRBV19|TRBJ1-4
CAGTGLNEKLFF
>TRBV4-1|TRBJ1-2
CASSQDHRGRIYGYTF
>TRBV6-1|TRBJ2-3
CASSMQLAGTTDTQYF
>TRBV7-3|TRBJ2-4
CASSLQGPLAKNIQYF
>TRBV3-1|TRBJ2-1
CASSQDRWESYNEQFF
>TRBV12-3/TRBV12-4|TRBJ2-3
CASSFSGVGTDTQYF
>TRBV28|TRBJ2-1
CASTSPEGLARYNEQFF
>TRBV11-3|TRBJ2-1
CASSLTWREAYNEQFF
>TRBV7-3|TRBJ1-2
CTSSPGGNYGYTF
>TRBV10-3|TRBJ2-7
CAISEGTKRGKNEQYF
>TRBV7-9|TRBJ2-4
CASSATKNIQYF
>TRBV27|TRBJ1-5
CASSFRGGYSNQPQHF
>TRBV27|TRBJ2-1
CASSFSSVGEQFF
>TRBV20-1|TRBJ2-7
CSVLQRETSYEQYF
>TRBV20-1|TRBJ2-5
CSAPPTSGRARGETQYF
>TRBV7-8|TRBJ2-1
CASSLGSTGGPIVNEQFF
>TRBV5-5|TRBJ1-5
CASSWGAGELYQPQHF
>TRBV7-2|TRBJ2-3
CASSLSAKKSTDTQYF
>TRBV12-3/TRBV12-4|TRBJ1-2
CASSRQGITGYTF
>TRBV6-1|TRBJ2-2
CANSRGTVVPGELFF
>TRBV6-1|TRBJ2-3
CASSEGLAGTDTQYF